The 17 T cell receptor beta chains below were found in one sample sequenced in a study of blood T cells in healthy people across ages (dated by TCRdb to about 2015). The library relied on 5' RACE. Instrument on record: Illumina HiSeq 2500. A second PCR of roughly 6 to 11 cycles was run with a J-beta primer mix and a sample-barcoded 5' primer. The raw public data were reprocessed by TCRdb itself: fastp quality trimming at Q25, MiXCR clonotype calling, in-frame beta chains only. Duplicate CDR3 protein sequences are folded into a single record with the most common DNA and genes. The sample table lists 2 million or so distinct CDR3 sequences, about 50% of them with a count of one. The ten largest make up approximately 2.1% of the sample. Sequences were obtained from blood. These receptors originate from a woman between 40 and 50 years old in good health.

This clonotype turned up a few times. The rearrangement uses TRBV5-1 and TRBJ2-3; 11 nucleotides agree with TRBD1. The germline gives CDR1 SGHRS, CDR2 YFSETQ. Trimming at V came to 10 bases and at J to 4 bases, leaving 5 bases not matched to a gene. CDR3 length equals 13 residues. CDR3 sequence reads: CASQGQGADTQYF. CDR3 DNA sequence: TGCGCCTCCCAGGGACAGGGGGCAGATACGCAGTATTTT. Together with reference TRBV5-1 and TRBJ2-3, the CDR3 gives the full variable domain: KAGVTQTPRYLIKTRGQQVTLSCSPISGHRSVSWYQQTPGQGLQFLFEYFSETQRNKGNFPGRFSGRQFSNSRSEMNVSTLELGDSALYLCASQGQGADTQYFGPGTRLTVL.

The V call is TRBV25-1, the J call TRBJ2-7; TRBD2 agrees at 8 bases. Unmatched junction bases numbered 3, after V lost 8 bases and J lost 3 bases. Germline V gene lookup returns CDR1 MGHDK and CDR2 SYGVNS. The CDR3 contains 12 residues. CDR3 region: CASVGRGYEQYF. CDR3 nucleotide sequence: TGTGCCAGCGTCGGGAGGGGCTACGAGCAGTACTTC.

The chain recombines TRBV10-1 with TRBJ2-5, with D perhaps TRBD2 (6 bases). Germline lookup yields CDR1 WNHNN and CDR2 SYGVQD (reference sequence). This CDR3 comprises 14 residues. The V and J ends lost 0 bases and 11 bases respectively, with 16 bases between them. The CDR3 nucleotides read TGCGCCAGCAGTGAGTCTGGAGGGAATCGGGAGCAGTACTTC. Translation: CASSESGGNREQYF.

The chain's CDR3 is CATSEAGTGRGQPQHF. The CDR3 bases are TGTGCCACCAGTGAGGCCGGGACAGGGAGAGGTCAGCCCCAGCATTTT. The rearrangement joins TRBV24-1 to TRBJ1-5; 9 positions agree with TRBD1. V lost 4 bases to trimming and J lost 6 bases; unmatched junction nucleotides: 9. Germline V gene lookup returns CDR1 KGHDR and CDR2 SFDVKD. The CDR3 consists of 16 residues.

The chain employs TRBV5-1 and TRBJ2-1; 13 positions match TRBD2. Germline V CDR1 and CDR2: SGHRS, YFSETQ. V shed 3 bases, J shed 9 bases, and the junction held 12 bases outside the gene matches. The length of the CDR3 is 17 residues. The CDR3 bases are TGCGCCAGCAGCTCCGCGATCACTAGCGGGGGGGCCGTTGAGCAGTTCTTC. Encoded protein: CASSSAITSGGAVEQFF.

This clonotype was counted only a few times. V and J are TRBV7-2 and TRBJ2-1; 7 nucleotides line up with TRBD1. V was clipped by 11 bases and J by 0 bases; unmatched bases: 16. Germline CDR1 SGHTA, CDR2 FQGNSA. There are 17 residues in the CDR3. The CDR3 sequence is CAVSGASGDSSYNEQFF. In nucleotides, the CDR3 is TGTGCCGTTTCCGGGGCATCCGGGGACAGCTCCTACAATGAGCAGTTCTTC.

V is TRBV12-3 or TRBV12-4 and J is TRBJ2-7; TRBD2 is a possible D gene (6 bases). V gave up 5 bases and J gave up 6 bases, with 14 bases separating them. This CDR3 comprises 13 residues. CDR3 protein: CASSVSRGGEQYF. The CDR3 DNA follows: TGTGCCAGCAGTGTGTCGCGGGGAGGCGAGCAGTACTTC.

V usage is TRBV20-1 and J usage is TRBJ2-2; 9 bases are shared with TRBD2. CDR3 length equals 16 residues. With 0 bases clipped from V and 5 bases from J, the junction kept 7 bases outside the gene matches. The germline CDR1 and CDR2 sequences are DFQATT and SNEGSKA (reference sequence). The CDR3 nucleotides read TGCAGTGCTAGAGATTTGGAGCGGGGGGAAACCGGGGAGCTGTTTTTT. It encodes CSARDLERGETGELFF.

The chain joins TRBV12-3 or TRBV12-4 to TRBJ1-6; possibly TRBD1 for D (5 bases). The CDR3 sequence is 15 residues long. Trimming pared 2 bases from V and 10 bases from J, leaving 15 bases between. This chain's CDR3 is CASSLSGRGRSPLHF. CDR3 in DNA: TGTGCCAGCAGTTTATCGGGGCGGGGACGGTCACCCCTCCACTTT.

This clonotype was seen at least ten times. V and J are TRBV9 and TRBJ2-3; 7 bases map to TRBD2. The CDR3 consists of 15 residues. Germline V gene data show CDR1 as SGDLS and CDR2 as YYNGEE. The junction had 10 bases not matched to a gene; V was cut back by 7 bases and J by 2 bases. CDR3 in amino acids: CASGPSGDPTDTQYF. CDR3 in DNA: TGTGCCAGCGGTCCAAGCGGGGATCCCACAGATACGCAGTATTTT.

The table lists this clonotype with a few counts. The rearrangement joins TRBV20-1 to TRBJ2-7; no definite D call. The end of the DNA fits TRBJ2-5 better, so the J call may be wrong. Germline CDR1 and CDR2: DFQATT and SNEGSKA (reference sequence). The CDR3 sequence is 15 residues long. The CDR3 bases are TGCAGTGCTAGAATTGGGGTCGGTCTAAGGGAGACCCAGTACTTC. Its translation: CSARIGVGLRETQYF.

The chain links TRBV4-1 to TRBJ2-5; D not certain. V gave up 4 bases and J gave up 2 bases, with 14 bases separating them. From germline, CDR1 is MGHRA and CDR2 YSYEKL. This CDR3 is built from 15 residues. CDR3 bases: TGCGCCAGCAGCCCCCTACAGAGTATTCAAGAGACCCAGTACTTC. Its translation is CASSPLQSIQETQYF.

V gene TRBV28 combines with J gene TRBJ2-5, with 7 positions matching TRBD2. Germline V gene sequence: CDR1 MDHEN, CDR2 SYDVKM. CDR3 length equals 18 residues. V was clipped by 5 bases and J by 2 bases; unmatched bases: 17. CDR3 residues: CASSPTLGGGKVQETQYF. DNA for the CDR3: TGTGCCAGCAGTCCTACCCTCGGCGGGGGAAAAGTACAAGAGACCCAGTACTTC.

The CDR3 bases are TGTGCCAGCAGTTCACAACCGGGACAAAGGGCCGGGGAGCTGTTTTTT. Translation gives CASSSQPGQRAGELFF. The rearrangement links TRBV6-6 to TRBJ2-2, with D perhaps TRBD1 (6 bases). This CDR3 is 16 amino acids long. Between the trimmed V and J ends, which lost 4 bases and 6 bases, there was a span of 18 bases. Germline values: CDR1 MNHNY, CDR2 SVGAGI (reference sequence).

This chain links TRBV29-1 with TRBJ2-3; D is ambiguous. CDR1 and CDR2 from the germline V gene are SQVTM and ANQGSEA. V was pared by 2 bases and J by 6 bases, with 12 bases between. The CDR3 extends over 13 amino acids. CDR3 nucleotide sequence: TGCAGCGTTGAACGGTGGCTGGGGGATACGCAGTATTTT. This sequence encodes CSVERWLGDTQYF.

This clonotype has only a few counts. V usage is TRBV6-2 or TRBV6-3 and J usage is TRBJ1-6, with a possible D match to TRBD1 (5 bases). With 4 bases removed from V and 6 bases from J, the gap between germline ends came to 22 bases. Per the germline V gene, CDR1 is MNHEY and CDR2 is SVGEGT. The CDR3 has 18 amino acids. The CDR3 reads CASSFLQLLGRLNSPLHF. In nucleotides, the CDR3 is TGTGCCAGCAGTTTCCTACAATTACTGGGACGGCTTAATTCACCCCTCCACTTT.

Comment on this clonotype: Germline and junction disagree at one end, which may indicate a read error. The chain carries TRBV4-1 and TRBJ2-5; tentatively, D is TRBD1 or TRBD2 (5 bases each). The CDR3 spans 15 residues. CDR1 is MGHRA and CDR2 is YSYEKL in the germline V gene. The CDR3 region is CASSQDPRNGAIRYF. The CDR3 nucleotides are TGCGCTAGCAGCCAAGATCCCCGAAACGGGGCGATACGGTACTTC.